A selection of T cell receptor beta chains follows, all from one sample in a study of STAT5B mutations in CD4+ large granular lymphocyte leukemia. The method was immunoSEQ multiplex PCR; TCRdb's version includes in-frame clones alone and lacks a portion of them. Of around 47,000 clones in the sample, about 80% are singletons; the top ten hold about 0.35%. The sample consisted of CD4+ T cells from blood buffy coats. All receptors come from a human donor in good health. CDR3s include the opening cysteine and the closing phenylalanine or tryptophan. A D gene is named only where the DNA matches it firmly. Where a row states a size, it is once, few, many or the class of an expanded clone; other rows omit it.

TRBV6-5	-	TRBJ2-3	TRBD1	TGTGCCAGCAGTAACGACAGGGGAGCAGATACGCAGTATTTT	CASSNDRGADTQYF
TRBV2	-	TRBJ2-5	-	TGTGCCAGCAGACAGGGTTCCCAAGAGACCCAGTACTTC	CASRQGSQETQYF
TRBV6-6	few	TRBJ2-7	-	TGTGCCAGCAGTTACTCAATCGGTCCGGAGCAGTACTTC	CASSYSIGPEQYF
TRBV5-1	-	TRBJ2-1	-	TGCGCCAGCAGCTTGGTGCAGGGAAATGAGCAGTTCTTC	CASSLVQGNEQFF
TRBV10-3	-	TRBJ2-5	TRBD2	TGTGCCATCAGTGAGGATAGCGGGGTGGGCGAGACCCAGTACTTC	CAISEDSGVGETQYF
TRBV4-2	-	TRBJ1-3	TRBD1	TGTGCCAGCAGCCAGAGCGGAGGGGGCAGTGGAAACACCATATATTTT	CASSQSGGGSGNTIYF
TRBV10-2	-	TRBJ1-6	-	TGCGCCAGCAAAGGTCCCGATAATTCACCCCTCCACTTT	CASKGPDNSPLHF
TRBV21-1	-	TRBJ1-2	-	TGTGCCAGCAGCAAATGGCCCGGCAAGCCCTATGGCTACACCTTC	CASSKWPGKPYGYTF
TRBV11-2	-	TRBJ1-1	TRBD1	TGTGCCAGCAGCTCCCAGGGGGTTGGGGCTGAAGCTTTCTTT	CASSSQGVGAEAFF
TRBV19	-	TRBJ2-7	TRBD1	TGTGCCAGTAGTACCCAACGGACAGGTACCTACGAGCAGTACTTC	CASSTQRTGTYEQYF
TRBV2	-	TRBJ2-3	TRBD2	TGTGCCAGCAGGCAAACTAGCGGGAGGGCCTCAGATACGCAGTATTTT	CASRQTSGRASDTQYF
TRBV6-1	-	TRBJ2-3	-	TGTGCCAGCAGTGAAGCAAAGTTGGGCACAGATACGCAGTATTTT	CASSEAKLGTDTQYF
TRBV6-1	-	TRBJ2-7	-	TGTGCCAGCAGAATGACAGAGTCCTCCTACGAGCAGTACTTC	CASRMTESSYEQYF
TRBV27	-	TRBJ2-3	-	TGTGCCAGCGGGAAGGGTACAGATACGCAGTATTTT	CASGKGTDTQYF